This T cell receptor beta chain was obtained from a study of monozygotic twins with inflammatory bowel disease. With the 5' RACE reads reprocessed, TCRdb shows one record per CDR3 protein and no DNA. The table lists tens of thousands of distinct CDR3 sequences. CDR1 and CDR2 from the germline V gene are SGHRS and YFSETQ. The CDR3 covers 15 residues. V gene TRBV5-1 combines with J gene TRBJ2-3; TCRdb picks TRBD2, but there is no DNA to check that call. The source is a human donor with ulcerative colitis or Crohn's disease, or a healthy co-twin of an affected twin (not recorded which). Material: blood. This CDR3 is CASSPGLYHDDTQYF.